This note documents a single TCR beta chain sequence. Clones were read by immunoSEQ multiplex PCR, and TCRdb kept only the in-frame ones, dropping some. Among approximately 350,000 clones, roughly 84% were seen once, and the ten largest hold 3.4%. This sample is part of a study of Ad26.COV2.S vaccination and SARS-CoV-2 variants. Sample treatment: around 19 received Ad26.COV2.S at low or high dose, single or two shots; roughly five received placebo; per-sample allocation not given. Sampling was done on day 63 after the first vaccine or placebo injection. The sequenced sample was peripheral blood, obtained in a trial of Ad26.COV2.S vaccine versus placebo. This clonotype was obtained from a person between 18 and 65 years old who received the Ad26.COV2.S COVID-19 vaccine or a placebo.

CDR3 residues: CAWSAPGQKHGYTF. The CDR3 DNA reads TGTGCCTGGAGTGCTCCGGGACAGAAGCATGGCTACACCTTC. The chain is built from TRBV30 and TRBJ1-2, with 7 nucleotides matching TRBD1. V gave up 1 base and J gave up 6 bases; unmatched junction bases: 8. The germline CDR1 and CDR2 sequences are GTSNPN and SVGIG (reference sequence). This CDR3 contains 14 residues.